Included here is one T cell receptor (beta chain) sequence, with context. Autoimmune disease history or systemic immunosuppression led to patients being barred. The V gene's germline CDR1 is LGHNA and CDR2 YNFKEQ. This CDR3 comprises 12 residues. The sample belongs to a study of OX40 agonist ivuxolimab in advanced cancers. The wider study: Patients with prior anti-PD-1, anti-PD-L1 or anti-CTLA-4 therapy were eligible; approximately 40% had some.

Assay used: immunoSEQ multiplex PCR; TCRdb lists only in-frame clones, some missing. Among around 60,000 clones listed, roughly 80% were seen once. The receptor was isolated from an adult with an advanced solid tumor such as melanoma, head and neck, liver or kidney cancer. The sample here was CD4+ or CD8+ T cells sorted from blood, taken in a trial of the OX40 agonist ivuxolimab. This sequence joins TRBV4-2 and TRBJ2-5; no clear D. The J call may be in error: the DNA end matches TRBJ2-7 better. CDR3 sequence (DNA): TGTGCCAGCAGCCAGGAATCCAGCGAGCAGTACTTC. Amino acid sequence: CASSQESSEQYF.